The present entry profiles one T cell receptor beta chain with its context. Clones were sequenced by immunoSEQ multiplex PCR, and TCRdb holds only the in-frame ones, with some missing. Of 45,000 to 50,000 clones in the sample, 84% were seen once. The source of the sample is a study of STAT5B mutations in CD4+ large granular lymphocyte leukemia. The sequence was obtained from a human donor in good health. Source material: CD4+ T cells from blood buffy coats.

CDR3 sequence reads: CASSSSQGWYEQYF. The CDR3 bases are TGTGCCAGCAGCTCCTCACAGGGGTGGTACGAGCAGTACTTC. The chain couples TRBV7-8 to TRBJ2-7; 7 bases align to TRBD1. V trimming: 4 bases; J trimming: 4 bases; junction bases outside the gene matches: 7. The CDR3 totals 14 residues. Germline values: CDR1 SGHVS, CDR2 FQNEAQ.